This record looks at one T cell receptor beta chain sequence and its context. Its antigen is not known. This sample stems from a study of cytomegalovirus exposure and HLA in healthy donors. Turning to the study itself: As an earlier analysis found, about 200 million T cells yielded 100 million to 130 million unique TCR beta sequences. Findings and limits, study-wide: Donors were assumed by presence/absence analyses to have roughly uniform sequencing depth. Reports state that TCR beta sequences accurately predicted most subjects' HLA-A and HLA-B alleles.

The PCR ran on 60 Vbeta and 13 Jbeta primers. Profiling relied on immunoSEQ multiplex PCR, and the TCRdb table lists in-frame clones only, not all of them. The sample carries some 180,000 clones, about 10% recorded once. CDR3 length equals 14 residues. Germline CDR1 reads LNHDA; CDR2 reads SQIVND (reference sequence). The V and J ends lost 5 bases and 5 bases respectively, with 15 bases between them. The specimen was PBMCs. This receptor was obtained from a woman in her twenties or thirties in good health and CMV-seropositive. The chain carries TRBV19 and TRBJ1-1, with D possibly being TRBD1 (5 bases). CDR3 region: CASSLTSGLTEAFF. The CDR3 coding sequence is TGTGCCAGTAGTCTAACCTCAGGGCTTACTGAAGCTTTCTTT.